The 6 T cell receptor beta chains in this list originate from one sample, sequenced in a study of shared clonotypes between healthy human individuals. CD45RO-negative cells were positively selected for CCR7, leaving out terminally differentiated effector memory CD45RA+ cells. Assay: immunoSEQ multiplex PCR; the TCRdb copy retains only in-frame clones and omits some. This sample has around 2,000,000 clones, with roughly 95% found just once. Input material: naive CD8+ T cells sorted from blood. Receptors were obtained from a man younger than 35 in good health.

CDR3 in DNA: TGCGCCAGCAGTCACCCGGGGGAGTGCAGGGGGCATAGACAGCCCCAGCATTTT. Protein: CASSHPGECRGHRQPQHF. The chain recombines TRBV23-1 with TRBJ1-5, with 8 bases identical to TRBD1. TRBV23-1 is classed as an ORF, of uncertain function. V gave up 3 bases and J gave up 7 bases; unmatched junction bases: 17. This CDR3 has 18 amino acids.

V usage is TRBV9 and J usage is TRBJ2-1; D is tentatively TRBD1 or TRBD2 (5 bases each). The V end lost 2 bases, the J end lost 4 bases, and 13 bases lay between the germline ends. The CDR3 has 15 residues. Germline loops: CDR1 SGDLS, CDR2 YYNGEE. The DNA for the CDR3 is TGTGCCAGCAGCGTTGATCGAGGGGTATACAATGAGCAGTTCTTC. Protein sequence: CASSVDRGVYNEQFF.

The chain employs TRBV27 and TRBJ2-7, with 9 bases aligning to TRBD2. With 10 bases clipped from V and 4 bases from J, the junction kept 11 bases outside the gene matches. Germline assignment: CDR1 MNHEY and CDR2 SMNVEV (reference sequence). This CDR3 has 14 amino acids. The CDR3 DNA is TGTGCCACCAGACAAGCGGGAGGAGAGTACGAGCAGTACTTC. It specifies CATRQAGGEYEQYF.

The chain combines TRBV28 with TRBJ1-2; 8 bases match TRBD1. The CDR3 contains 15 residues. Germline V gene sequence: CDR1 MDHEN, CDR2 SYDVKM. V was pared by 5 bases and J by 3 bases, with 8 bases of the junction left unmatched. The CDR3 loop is CASSPGQGSYYGYTF. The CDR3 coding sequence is TGTGCCAGCAGTCCCGGACAGGGCTCTTACTATGGCTACACCTTC.

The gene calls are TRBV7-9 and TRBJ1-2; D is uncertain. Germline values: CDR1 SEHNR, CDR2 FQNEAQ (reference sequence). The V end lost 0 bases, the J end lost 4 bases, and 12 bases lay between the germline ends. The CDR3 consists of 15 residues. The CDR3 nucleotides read TGTGCCAGCAGCTTAGCGGCACTCTCGACCTATGGCTACACCTTC. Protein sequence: CASSLAALSTYGYTF.

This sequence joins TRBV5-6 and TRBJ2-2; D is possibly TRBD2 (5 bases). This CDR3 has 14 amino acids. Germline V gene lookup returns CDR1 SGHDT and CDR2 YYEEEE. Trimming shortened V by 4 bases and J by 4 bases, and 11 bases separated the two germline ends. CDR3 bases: TGTGCCAGCAGCCCGGACTCGTTCACCGGGGAGCTGTTTTTT. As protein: CASSPDSFTGELFF.